These T cell receptor beta chains were read from a single sample in a study of a mutant IDH1 vaccine in newly diagnosed glioma. Produced via immunoSEQ multiplex PCR; TCRdb's table is partial and in-frame only. The repertoire holds about 51,000 clones, over 60% seen once, with approximately 1.8% in the top ten. The source material was PBMCs, sampled from a glioma patient treated with radiotherapy, temozolomide or both. Receptor source: a woman aged 40 to 55 with glioma. Each CDR3 is given with its conserved first and last residue.

CDR3 length	V gene	CDR3 protein
14	TRBV19	CASSIELAGGEQFF
13	TRBV7-2	CASSPERSAEAFF
15	TRBV27	CASLTQQGAAYEQYF
14	TRBV30	CASTPGQGGRVTFF
15	TRBV9	CASSRAGDRTYEQYF
13	TRBV11-2	CASSLGQGFEQYF
13	TRBV9	CASSVTENYGYTF
13	TRBV7-9	CASSPDQRSGYTF
18	TRBV4-2	CASSLLMSQASGANVLTF
14	TRBV5-6	CASSLGGVHSPLHF
15	TRBV9	CASSFSQEPNTEAFF
12	TRBV6-5	CASSYDSYGYTF
15	TRBV19	CASSIRVLNTGELFF
13	TRBV7-8	CASSPPFVPQAFF
14	TRBV30	CAWSRGPVNTEAFF
16	TRBV9	CASSVGLSSAQETQYF
14	TRBV30	CAWRRGINTGELFF
13	TRBV29-1	CSVGSMRSYEQYF
11	TRBV18	CASSPEYGYTF
14	TRBV5-1	CASSLGGNGNTIYF
17	TRBV4-1	CASSQERTGEGHETQYF
13	TRBV10-1	CASSGTRLGEQYF
15	TRBV19	CASTTGTGRREPQHF
13	TRBV30	CALLAGGVNEQFF
14	TRBV15	CATSRGGMGSPLHF
16	TRBV2	CASTSEDRGRNSPLHF
12	TRBV6-5	CASSRQGETQYF
12	TRBV5-4	CASSQRGGAWDF
13	TRBV19	CASSVLGGGEAFF
16	TRBV7-6	CASSSRSGGVYNEQFF
14	TRBV2	CASSSRGDTGELFF
14	TRBV5-1	CASSQTVYGNEQYF
13	TRBV6-1	CASSLGRKETQYF
14	TRBV19	CASRGRGEEETQYF
14	TRBV27	CASSSTGDGQPQHF
14	TRBV2	CASIRASSYNEQFF
12	TRBV25-1	CASSAGNTEAFF
10	TRBV2	CAKTTDTQYF
11	TRBV2	CASTYGVSYTF
12	TRBV5-6	CASSWGVQPQHF
13	TRBV7-7	CASSLLGGGELFF
15	TRBV4-3	CASSQDQTSYNEQFF
14	TRBV7-7	CASSPSSLYNEQFF
12	TRBV9	CASSARVGGYTF
13	TRBV11-2	CASSSTGRTEAFF
12	TRBV2	CASRGRTYGYTF
13	TRBV29-1	CSVRTGGNTEAFF
13	TRBV5-1	CASSSRASDTQYF
13	TRBV18	CASAGDRTDTQYF
15	TRBV5-5	CASSLSPGSNQPQHF
16	TRBV30	CAWSTYRGLGSYEQYF
14	TRBV5-1	CASSLGTSRETQYF
13	TRBV7-2	CASSLVVGQPQHF
14	TRBV5-1	CASSLGAGGETQYF
16	TRBV7-9	CASSFPRGSGTDTQYF